The next 8 T cell receptor beta chains were all read from a single sample in a study of T cells in Graves' hyperthyroidism and ophthalmopathy. It was RNA transcripts that yielded the amplified TCR beta CDR3 regions. HTBI primers drove first-round RT-PCR of the TCR CDR3. Each CDR3 protein is one row after TCRdb ran MiXCR on the multiplex PCR reads. The sample records about 480,000 distinct CDR3 sequences, 22% being singletons. The material sequenced was blood. These TCRs come from a woman in her 70s with Graves' ophthalmopathy.

The rearrangement uses TRBV2 and TRBJ2-6; no definite D call. The CDR3 extends over 16 amino acids. V was clipped by 7 bases and J by 2 bases, with 15 bases between them. Germline V CDR1 and CDR2: SNHLY, FYNNEI. The chain's CDR3 is CASTSRRRAGANVLTF. For the CDR3, the DNA is TGTGCCAGCACGAGCCGGAGAAGGGCTGGGGCCAACGTCCTGACTTTC.

This chain links TRBV20-1 with TRBJ2-1, with 8 bases lining up with TRBD1. Germline V lookup: CDR1 DFQATT, CDR2 SNEGSKA (reference sequence). The CDR3 is 14 residues long. Trimming removed 7 bases from V and 0 bases from J; junction bases left unmatched: 5. This CDR3 is CSVRTGSSYNEQFF. The CDR3 DNA reads as TGCAGTGTAAGGACAGGGAGCTCCTACAATGAGCAGTTCTTC.

The chain uses TRBV6-2 or TRBV6-3 and TRBJ2-7; D possibly corresponds to TRBD1 (5 bases). Germline CDR1 reads MNHEY; CDR2 reads SVGEGT. This CDR3 is built from 13 residues. The ends were cut back, 5 bases at V and 5 bases at J, with 13 bases in the middle. This CDR3 is CASSRTKGDEQYF. DNA of the CDR3: TGTGCCAGCAGTCGCACAAAAGGGGACGAGCAGTACTTC.

J is TRBJ2-5 and V is TRBV6-5, with D tentatively TRBD1 (6 bases). The germline V gene has CDR1 MNHEY and CDR2 SVGAGI. V lost 2 bases and J 1 base, leaving 14 bases between the germline ends. CDR3 size: 16 residues. CDR3 in amino acids: CASSYRQQGLQETQYF. The CDR3 DNA sequence: TGTGCCAGCAGTTACCGTCAACAGGGTCTCCAAGAGACCCAGTACTTC.

The chain joins TRBV20-1 to TRBJ1-4, with 7 bases identical to TRBD1. Germline CDR1 and CDR2: DFQATT and SNEGSKA (reference sequence). This CDR3 has 17 amino acids. The V and J ends lost 0 bases and 4 bases, in that order; junction bases with no gene match: 11. The CDR3 is CSARDLNRGMGNEKLFF. DNA of the CDR3: TGCAGTGCTAGAGATTTGAACAGGGGAATGGGTAATGAAAAACTGTTTTTT.

This clonotype occurred a few times. The J gene is TRBJ2-5, the V gene TRBV29-1; D may correspond to TRBD1 or TRBD2 (6 bases each). The CDR3 has 13 amino acids. CDR1 SQVTM and CDR2 ANQGSEA come from the germline V gene. V lost 7 bases to trimming and J lost 4 bases, with 16 bases between them. The CDR3 loop reads CSADRGRPETQYF. The CDR3, as DNA: TGCAGCGCAGACCGGGGGCGGCCAGAGACCCAGTACTTC.

The table lists this clonotype with many counts. The chain combines TRBV7-8 with TRBJ2-5; perhaps D is TRBD1 or TRBD2 (5 bases each). The V end was cut by 5 bases, the J end by 3 bases, with 10 bases between. The V gene's germline CDR1 is SGHVS and CDR2 FQNEAQ. The length of the CDR3 is 13 residues. The CDR3 DNA is TGTGCCAGCAGCCGAGGGGTAAAAGAGACCCAGTACTTC. Protein product: CASSRGVKETQYF.

This clonotype was picked up a small number of times. The genes are TRBV30 and TRBJ1-2; 7 positions match TRBD1. Germline V gene lookup returns CDR1 GTSNPN and CDR2 SVGIG (reference sequence). The CDR3 covers 15 residues. V shed 0 bases and J 5 bases; nucleotides not matched to a gene: 9. CDR3 bases: TGTGCCTGGAGTGTATCGGCAGGGGGGAGGTATGGCTACACCTTC. Its protein product is CAWSVSAGGRYGYTF.